This T cell receptor beta chain was identified during a study of blood T cell repertoires in COVID-19. CDR3 length: 15 amino acids. V dropped 3 bases and J dropped 7; count of bases not matched to a gene: 8. The germline CDR1 and CDR2 sequences are SGHVS and FNYEAQ. Methods used by the authors: Amplification of reference gene primers was used by the study to estimate nucleated cell counts. Produced via immunoSEQ multiplex PCR; TCRdb's table is partial and in-frame only. Clone size and V and J calls were adopted from that table, with D and trimming inferred from the DNA. Among about 300,000 clones, 80% to 90% were seen once, and the ten largest hold roughly 6.1%.

The chain carries TRBV7-6 and TRBJ2-7; 11 bases map to TRBD2. Sequencing was done on a sample of peripheral blood. This clonotype was obtained from a woman between 50 and 59 years old with COVID-19, enrolled during active disease. This chain's CDR3 is CASSFGGTSGREQYF. DNA of the CDR3: TGTGCCAGCAGCTTCGGTGGGACTAGCGGTCGTGAGCAGTACTTC. The whole variable domain, remainder taken from reference TRBV7-6 and TRBJ2-7, is GAGVSQSPRYKVTKRGQDVALRCDPISGHVSLYWYRQALGQGPEFLTYFNYEAQQDKSGLPNDRFSAERPEGSISTLTIQRTEQRDSAMYRCASSFGGTSGREQYFGPGTRLTVT.